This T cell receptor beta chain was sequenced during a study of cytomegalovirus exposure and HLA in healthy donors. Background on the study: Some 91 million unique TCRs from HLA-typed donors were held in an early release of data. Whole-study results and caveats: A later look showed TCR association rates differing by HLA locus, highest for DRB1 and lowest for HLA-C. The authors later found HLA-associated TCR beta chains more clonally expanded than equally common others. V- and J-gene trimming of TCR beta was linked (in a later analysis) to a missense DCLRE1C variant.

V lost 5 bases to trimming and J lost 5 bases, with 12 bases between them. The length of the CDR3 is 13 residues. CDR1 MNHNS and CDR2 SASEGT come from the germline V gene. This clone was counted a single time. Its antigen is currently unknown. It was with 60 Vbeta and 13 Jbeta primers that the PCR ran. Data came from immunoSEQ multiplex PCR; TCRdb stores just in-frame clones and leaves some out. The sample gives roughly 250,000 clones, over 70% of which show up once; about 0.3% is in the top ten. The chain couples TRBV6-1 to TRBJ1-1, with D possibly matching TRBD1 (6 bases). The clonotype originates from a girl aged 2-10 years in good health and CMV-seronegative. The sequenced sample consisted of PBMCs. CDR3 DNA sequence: TGTGCCAGCAGTTCACAGGGTAGTACTGAAGCTTTCTTT. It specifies CASSSQGSTEAFF.